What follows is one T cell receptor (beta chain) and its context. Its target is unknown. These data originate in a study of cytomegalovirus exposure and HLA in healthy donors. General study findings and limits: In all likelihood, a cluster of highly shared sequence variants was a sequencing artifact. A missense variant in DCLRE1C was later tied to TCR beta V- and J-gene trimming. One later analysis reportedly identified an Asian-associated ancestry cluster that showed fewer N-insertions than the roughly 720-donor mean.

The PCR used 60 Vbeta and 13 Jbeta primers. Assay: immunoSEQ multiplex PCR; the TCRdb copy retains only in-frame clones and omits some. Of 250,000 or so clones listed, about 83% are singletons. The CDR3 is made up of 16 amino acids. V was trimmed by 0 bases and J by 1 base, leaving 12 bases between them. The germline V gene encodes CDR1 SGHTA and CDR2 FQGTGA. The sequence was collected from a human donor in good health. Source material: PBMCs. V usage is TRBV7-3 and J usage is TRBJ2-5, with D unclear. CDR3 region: CASSLTRDAPQETQYF. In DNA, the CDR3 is TGTGCCAGCAGCTTAACACGAGATGCTCCCCAAGAGACCCAGTACTTC.